The 31 T cell receptor beta chains in this list originate from one sample, sequenced in a study of vaccination and CD4 T cells after COVID-19. Their antigens are not known. The Oncomine TCR Beta short-read assay sequenced DNA from cultured CD4+ T cells. TCRdb re-called the PCR reads through MiXCR, storing one row per CDR3 protein. The table lists 20,000 to 25,000 distinct CDR3 sequences, 43% of them singletons. Time point specified: late sampling 161 to 241 days after vaccination in a few convalescent patients. Treatment defined: roughly ten-day PBMC culture with coronavirus spike peptide pools or control peptides (ViraFEST assay). The material sequenced was CD4+ T cells from blood, cultured in vitro, taken about 7 months after SARS-CoV-2 vaccination. These receptors were obtained from a human donor who had recovered from COVID-19.

The V gene is TRBV6-2 or TRBV6-3, the J gene TRBJ1-2; D is unclear. V dropped 4 bases and J dropped 0 bases, with 15 bases sitting between them. CDR3 length: 16 residues. Germline CDR1 MNHEY, CDR2 SVGEGT. CDR3 in amino acids: CASSFTWALANYGYTF. The CDR3 bases are TGTGCCAGCAGTTTCACCTGGGCGTTGGCTAACTATGGCTACACCTTC.

The chain couples TRBV28 to TRBJ1-5; 8 nucleotides align to TRBD1. The CDR3 runs to 14 residues. V dropped 8 bases and J dropped 4; count of bases not matched to a gene: 7. Germline assignment: CDR1 MDHEN and CDR2 SYDVKM. The CDR3 sequence: CASAGTGGNQPQHF. As DNA, the CDR3 is TGTGCCAGCGCCGGGACAGGCGGAAATCAGCCCCAGCATTTT. Full variable domain (remainder filled in from reference TRBV28 and TRBJ1-5): DVKVTQSSRYLVKRTGEKVFLECVQDMDHENMFWYRQDPGLGLRLIYFSYDVKMKEKGDIPEGYSVSREKKERFSLILESASTNQTSMYLCASAGTGGNQPQHFGDGTRLSIL.

The chain is built from TRBV6-1 and TRBJ1-1; D not resolved. V lost 8 bases and J lost 4, with 17 bases in between. The length of the CDR3 is 14 residues. Germline CDR1 MNHNS, CDR2 SASEGT. CDR3 sequence: CASVPEGWSTEAFF. CDR3 coding DNA: TGTGCCAGCGTACCCGAGGGTTGGAGCACTGAAGCTTTCTTT.

This clonotype was seen a handful of times. The chain carries TRBV7-2 and TRBJ2-3, with 7 bases lining up with TRBD2. V lost 10 bases to trimming and J lost 4 bases; unmatched junction nucleotides: 11. CDR3 length: 14 amino acids. Germline assignment: CDR1 SGHTA and CDR2 FQGNSA. CDR3 sequence: CAIKVLGGADTQYF. The CDR3 DNA follows: TGTGCCATAAAGGTGCTGGGGGGGGCAGATACGCAGTATTTT.

The chain links TRBV7-2 to TRBJ2-3; 7 nucleotides align to TRBD1. This CDR3 has 14 amino acids. Germline CDR1 SGHTA, CDR2 FQGNSA. The ends lost 4 bases at V and 5 bases at J; junction bases unmatched: 6. This CDR3 reads CASSYTGAGDTQYF. In nucleotides, the CDR3 is TGTGCCAGCAGCTACACAGGGGCTGGAGATACGCAGTATTTT.

In its sample, this clonotype was seen a few times. The V gene is TRBV11-3, the J gene TRBJ2-7; 7 positions match TRBD2. Germline V CDR1 and CDR2: SGHNT, YENEEA. Unmatched junction bases numbered 8, after V lost 1 base and J lost 5 bases. The length of the CDR3 is 15 residues. Here the CDR3 DNA reads TGTGCCAGCAGCTTAGGGGCAGGACTAGGGAACGAGCAGTACTTC. Protein: CASSLGAGLGNEQYF.

This clonotype occurred a few times. J is TRBJ1-6 and V is TRBV20-1; perhaps TRBD1 as D (5 bases). The germline V gene encodes CDR1 DFQATT and CDR2 SNEGSKA (reference sequence). The length of the CDR3 is 13 residues. The V and J ends lost 0 bases and 11 bases respectively, with 11 bases between them. CDR3 region: CSARDPGSPPLHF. The DNA for the CDR3 is TGCAGTGCTAGAGATCCAGGGAGTCCACCCCTCCACTTT.

The sample holds a few counts of this clonotype. This sequence joins TRBV7-9 and TRBJ1-6; D may be TRBD1 (5 bases). Trimming removed 1 base at V and 9 bases at J, with 13 bases between. Germline V CDR1 and CDR2: SEHNR, FQNEAQ (reference sequence). This CDR3 has 15 amino acids. Written as DNA, the CDR3 is TGTGCCAGCAGCTTAGACCGGGACGCCGCTTCACCCCTCCACTTT. It yields the protein CASSLDRDAASPLHF.

Only a few counts were recorded for this clonotype. V is TRBV20-1 and J is TRBJ1-3; D ambiguous. Trimming shortened V by 0 bases and J by 6 bases, and 6 bases separated the two germline ends. The CDR3 loop spans 12 amino acids. Germline assignment: CDR1 DFQATT and CDR2 SNEGSKA (reference sequence). This CDR3 reads CSARDIENTIYF. The CDR3 DNA is TGCAGTGCTAGAGATATTGAAAACACCATATATTTT.

The chain uses TRBV7-9 and TRBJ1-1; no reliable D call. Deletions cut 4 bases from V and 1 base from J, with 7 bases between. There are 13 residues in the CDR3. Germline CDR1 is SEHNR and CDR2 is FQNEAQ (reference sequence). CDR3 sequence: CASSSQANTEAFF. DNA of the CDR3: TGTGCCAGCAGCTCGCAGGCGAACACTGAAGCTTTCTTT.

A few counts support this clonotype. J is TRBJ1-2 and V is TRBV7-9, with a possible D match to TRBD1 (5 bases). In germline, CDR1 is SEHNR, CDR2 FQNEAQ (reference sequence). The CDR3 runs to 14 residues. V lost 4 bases to trimming and J lost 8 bases, with 17 bases between them. The CDR3 here is CASSWGGGSGGYTF. As DNA, the CDR3 is TGTGCCAGCAGCTGGGGGGGAGGATCTGGAGGCTACACCTTC.

The chain is built from TRBV20-1 and TRBJ2-7; 7 bases match TRBD2. The CDR3 consists of 12 residues. Trimming at V came to 5 bases and at J to 2 bases, leaving 3 bases not matched to a gene. CDR1 and CDR2 from the germline V gene are DFQATT and SNEGSKA (reference sequence). The CDR3 DNA reads TGCAGTGCTTTGCGGGGGACCTACGAGCAGTACTTC. Protein product: CSALRGTYEQYF.

This clonotype was seen a single time. This sequence joins TRBV19 and TRBJ2-7; 7 bases agree with TRBD2. After removal of 3 bases from V and 4 bases from J, the junction contained 6 bases not matched to a gene. The CDR3 has 14 residues. Germline CDR1 LNHDA, CDR2 SQIVND (reference sequence). This chain's CDR3 is CASSMAGADYEQYF. The CDR3 coding sequence is TGTGCCAGTAGTATGGCGGGAGCGGATTACGAGCAGTACTTC.

The chain combines TRBV28 with TRBJ2-1, with D perhaps matching TRBD2 (6 bases). Deletions cut 7 bases from V and 1 base from J, with 8 bases between. CDR1 MDHEN and CDR2 SYDVKM come from the germline V gene. The CDR3 totals 13 residues. CDR3 protein: CASMEGSYNEQFF. The CDR3 nucleotides read TGTGCCAGCATGGAGGGGTCCTACAATGAGCAGTTCTTC.

This chain links TRBV20-1 with TRBJ2-4, with D perhaps matching TRBD1 (5 bases). Trimming cost V 0 bases and J 8 bases, with 14 bases left between them. This CDR3 region has 14 residues. The germline CDR1 and CDR2 sequences are DFQATT and SNEGSKA (reference sequence). CDR3 sequence reads: CSARDGRGGDIQYF. In DNA form, the CDR3 reads TGCAGTGCTAGAGATGGTAGGGGTGGGGACATTCAGTACTTC.

This chain joins TRBV7-2 and TRBJ2-7; D perhaps matches TRBD2 (6 bases). V was shortened by 5 bases and J by 1 base, with 15 bases between the two germline ends. The V gene's germline CDR1 is SGHTA and CDR2 FQGNSA. CDR3 length: 15 amino acids. The CDR3 DNA reads TGTGCCAGCAGCCGAAAGGTTGGGGGGTCCTACGAGCAGTACTTC. Its translation: CASSRKVGGSYEQYF.

J is TRBJ2-7 and V is TRBV25-1, with TRBD1 identical over 7 bases. Germline trimming cut 3 bases from V and 6 bases from J; bases unmatched to any gene: 5. Germline V lookup: CDR1 MGHDK, CDR2 SYGVNS. This CDR3 spans 13 amino acids. The CDR3 nucleotides read TGTGCCAGCAGTGATTACCGGGACAGCGAGCAGTACTTC. Its translation is CASSDYRDSEQYF.

The chain couples TRBV20-1 to TRBJ2-5; tentative D call: TRBD2 (5 bases). This CDR3 comprises 11 residues. The germline V gene encodes CDR1 DFQATT and CDR2 SNEGSKA (reference sequence). V dropped 7 bases and J dropped 0 bases, with 6 bases sitting between them. Here the CDR3 reads CSGEYQETQYF. DNA for the CDR3: TGCAGTGGGGAGTACCAAGAGACCCAGTACTTC.

This clonotype was seen a handful of times. The chain combines TRBV5-4 with TRBJ1-2, with TRBD1 as a possible D gene (6 bases). CDR1 is SGHNT, CDR2 YYREEE, per germline (reference sequence). This CDR3 spans 15 amino acids. The V end lost 4 bases, the J end lost 5 bases, and 18 bases lay between the germline ends. DNA for the CDR3: TGTGCCAGCAGCCTACCGGGGGACATAATTTATGGCTACACCTTC. Protein product: CASSLPGDIIYGYTF.

V is TRBV6-1 and J is TRBJ2-7, with a tentative D call TRBD1 (7 bases). Germline assignment: CDR1 MNHNS and CDR2 SASEGT. V shed 0 bases and J shed 4 bases, with 25 bases lying between them. This CDR3 is 19 amino acids long. The CDR3 region is CASSEAAGSLLRGRYEQYF. CDR3 DNA: TGTGCCAGCAGTGAAGCTGCAGGGTCCTTACTCAGGGGGAGGTACGAGCAGTACTTC.

The genes are TRBV5-1 and TRBJ1-1; D may be TRBD1 (6 bases). V was pared by 0 bases and J by 11 bases, with 17 bases between. Germline-derived CDR1 and CDR2 are SGHRS and YFSETQ. CDR3 length equals 14 residues. CDR3 sequence (DNA): TGCGCCAGCAGCTTGGGAATGGGGGCCCTTACCGCTTTCTTT. Residues: CASSLGMGALTAFF. Full variable domain (outside the CDR3, taken from reference TRBV5-1 and TRBJ1-1): KAGVTQTPRYLIKTRGQQVTLSCSPISGHRSVSWYQQTPGQGLQFLFEYFSETQRNKGNFPGRFSGRQFSNSRSEMNVSTLELGDSALYLCASSLGMGALTAFFGQGTRLTVV.

The J gene is TRBJ2-2, the V gene TRBV24-1; D remains unclear. CDR3 length equals 13 residues. Trimming left V 4 bases short and J 4 bases short, with 6 bases between. The germline gives CDR1 KGHDR, CDR2 SFDVKD. The CDR3 DNA reads as TGTGCCACCAGTGAAGTCTCCACCGGGGAGCTGTTTTTT. Its translation: CATSEVSTGELFF.

V gene TRBV7-2 combines with J gene TRBJ1-2; no firm D call. The germline CDR1 and CDR2 sequences are SGHTA and FQGNSA. V gave up 5 bases and J gave up 4 bases, with 14 bases separating them. CDR3 length equals 14 residues. CDR3 region: CASSRSPSGYGYTF. CDR3 DNA sequence: TGTGCCAGCAGCCGATCCCCCTCTGGCTATGGCTACACCTTC.

The chain combines TRBV20-1 with TRBJ2-1; D uncertain. The CDR3 covers 10 residues. The V gene's germline CDR1 is DFQATT and CDR2 SNEGSKA (reference sequence). CDR3 sequence (DNA): TGCGGAGTGCGAGAACATGAGCAGTTCTTC. Residues: CGVREHEQFF.

This chain connects TRBV27 to TRBJ1-6; D perhaps matches TRBD1 (5 bases). V was shortened by 3 bases and J by 5 bases, with 14 bases between the two germline ends. Per the germline V gene, CDR1 is MNHEY and CDR2 is SMNVEV (reference sequence). The CDR3 runs 16 residues. CDR3 nucleotides: TGTGCCAGCAGTTTCCGGCTAGTCAGGGATAATTCACCCCTCCACTTT. Its translation is CASSFRLVRDNSPLHF.

The J gene is TRBJ2-1, the V gene TRBV7-3, with 7 bases that match TRBD2. The J segment lost 7 bases and the V segment lost 8 bases, leaving 11 bases of the junction unmatched. Germline V CDR1 and CDR2: SGHTA, FQGTGA. This CDR3 has 14 amino acids. The CDR3 protein is CASGPAGRWNEQFF. The CDR3 nucleotides are TGTGCCAGCGGTCCGGCCGGGAGGTGGAATGAGCAGTTCTTC.

This clonotype was observed a few times. This chain connects TRBV27 to TRBJ2-1; 9 bases map to TRBD1. Germline V gene lookup returns CDR1 MNHEY and CDR2 SMNVEV (reference sequence). The CDR3 has 16 amino acids. The V gene end was trimmed by 6 bases and the J gene end by 7 bases; junction bases not matched to a gene: 13. The CDR3 region is CASSPLQGANLNEQFF. In nucleotides, the CDR3 is TGTGCCAGCAGCCCCCTACAGGGGGCAAATCTTAATGAGCAGTTCTTC.

The rearrangement uses TRBV2 and TRBJ1-6; D is possibly TRBD1 (5 bases). V shed 3 bases and J shed 13 bases, with 10 bases lying between them. CDR1 and CDR2 (germline): SNHLY, FYNNEI. The length of the CDR3 is 12 residues. The CDR3 is CASSDRDRPLHF. DNA for the CDR3: TGTGCCAGCAGTGACAGGGATCGGCCCCTCCACTTT.

The chain has TRBV6-1 and TRBJ2-3; 11 bases match TRBD1. Germline-derived CDR1 and CDR2 are MNHNS and SASEGT. Trimming cost V 10 bases and J 3 bases; bases outside gene matches: 6. The CDR3 consists of 14 residues. The CDR3 DNA reads as TGTGCCATTCAAGGGGACAGGGGGACAGATACGCAGTATTTT. This encodes CAIQGDRGTDTQYF.

The V gene is TRBV20-1, the J gene TRBJ2-3; perhaps TRBD2 as D (5 bases). Trimming removed 3 bases from V and 2 bases from J, with 9 bases in between. Germline V CDR1 and CDR2: DFQATT, SNEGSKA (reference sequence). The CDR3 sequence is 13 residues long. The CDR3 sequence is CSASGKTTDTQYF. The CDR3 coding sequence is TGCAGTGCTAGCGGGAAAACCACAGATACGCAGTATTTT.

V usage is TRBV15 and J usage is TRBJ2-1; possible D gene TRBD1, 6 bases. CDR1 is LNHNV, CDR2 YYDKDF, per germline (reference sequence). There are 12 residues in the CDR3. The V end lost 3 bases, the J end lost 10 bases, and 10 bases lay between the germline ends. Here the CDR3 reads CATSRATGEQFF. The CDR3 coding sequence is TGTGCCACCAGCAGGGCTACAGGGGAGCAGTTCTTC.